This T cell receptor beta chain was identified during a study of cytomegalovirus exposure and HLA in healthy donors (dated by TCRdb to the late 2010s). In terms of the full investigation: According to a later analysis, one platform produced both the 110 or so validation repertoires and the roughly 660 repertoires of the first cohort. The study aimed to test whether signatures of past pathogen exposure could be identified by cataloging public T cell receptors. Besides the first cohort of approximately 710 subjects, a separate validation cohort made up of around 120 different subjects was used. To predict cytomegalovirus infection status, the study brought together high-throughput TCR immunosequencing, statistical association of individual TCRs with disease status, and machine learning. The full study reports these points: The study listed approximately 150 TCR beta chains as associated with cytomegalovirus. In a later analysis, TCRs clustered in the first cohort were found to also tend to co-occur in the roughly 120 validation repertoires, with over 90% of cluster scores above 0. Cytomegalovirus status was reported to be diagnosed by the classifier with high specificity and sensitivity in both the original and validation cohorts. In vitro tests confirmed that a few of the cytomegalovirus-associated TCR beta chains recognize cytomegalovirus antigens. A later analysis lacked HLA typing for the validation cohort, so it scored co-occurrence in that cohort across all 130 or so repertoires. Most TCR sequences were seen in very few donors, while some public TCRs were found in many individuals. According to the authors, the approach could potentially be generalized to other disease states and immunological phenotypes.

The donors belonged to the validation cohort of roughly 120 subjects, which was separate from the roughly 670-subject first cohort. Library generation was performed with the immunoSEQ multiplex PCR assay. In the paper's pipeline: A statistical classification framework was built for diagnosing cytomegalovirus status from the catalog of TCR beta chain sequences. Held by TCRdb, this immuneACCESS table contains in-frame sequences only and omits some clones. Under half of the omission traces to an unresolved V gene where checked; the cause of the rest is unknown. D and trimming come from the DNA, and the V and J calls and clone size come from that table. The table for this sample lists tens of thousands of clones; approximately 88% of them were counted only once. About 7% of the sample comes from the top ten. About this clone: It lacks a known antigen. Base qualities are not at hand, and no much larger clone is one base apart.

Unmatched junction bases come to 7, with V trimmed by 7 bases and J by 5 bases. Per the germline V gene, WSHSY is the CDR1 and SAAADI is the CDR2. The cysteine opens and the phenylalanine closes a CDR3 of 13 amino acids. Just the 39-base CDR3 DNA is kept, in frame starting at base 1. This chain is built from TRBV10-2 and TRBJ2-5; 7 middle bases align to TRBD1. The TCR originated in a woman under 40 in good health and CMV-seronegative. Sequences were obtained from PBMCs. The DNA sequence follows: TGCGCCAGCACTACAGGGGCTTCGGAGACCCAGTACTTC. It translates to CASTTGASETQYF.